This TCR beta chain was captured by sequencing in a study of CD8+ T cells in alopecia areata. Study background: For the treated group, dosing was oral tofacitinib at 5 to 10 mg twice daily. Study outcomes and limitations: Sequencing of scalp samples also captures resident alphabeta T cells of normal skin. Clonality was higher in lesional than normal scalp, especially in alopecia totalis/universalis.

Germline values: CDR1 SGHRS, CDR2 YFSETQ. V was clipped by 2 bases and J by 2 bases, with 9 bases between them. The CDR3 totals 14 residues. Extracted RNA was reverse transcribed into cDNA, the sequencing template. The method was immunoSEQ multiplex PCR; TCRdb's version includes in-frame clones alone and lacks a portion of them. The table includes about 97,000 clones, roughly two fifths detected once. On this clone itself: Antigen: not known.

This clonotype was obtained from a human donor with alopecia areata. The J gene is TRBJ2-3, the V gene TRBV5-1, with a weak D call TRBD2 (5 bases). Sequencing was carried out using CD4+ T cells sorted from blood. The CDR3 protein is CASSFNGVTDTQYF. Here the CDR3 DNA reads TGCGCCAGCAGCTTTAACGGGGTCACAGATACGCAGTATTTT.